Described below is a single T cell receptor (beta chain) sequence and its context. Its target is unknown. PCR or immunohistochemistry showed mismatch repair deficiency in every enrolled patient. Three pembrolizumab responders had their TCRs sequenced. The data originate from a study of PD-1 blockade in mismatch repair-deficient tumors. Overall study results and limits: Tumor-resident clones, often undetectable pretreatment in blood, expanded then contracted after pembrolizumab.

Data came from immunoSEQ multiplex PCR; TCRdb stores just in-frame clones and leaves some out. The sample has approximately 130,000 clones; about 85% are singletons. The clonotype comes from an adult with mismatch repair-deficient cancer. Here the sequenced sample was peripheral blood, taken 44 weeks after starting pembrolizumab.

The CDR3, as DNA: TGTGCCAGCACGACAGGGGACGAGCAGTACTTC. Protein sequence: CASTTGDEQYF. This rearrangement joins TRBV28 to TRBJ2-7; 8 nucleotides agree with TRBD1. This CDR3 is built from 11 residues. Losses at the gene ends were 7 bases for V and 5 bases for J; bases not matched to a gene: 1. Germline V gives CDR1 MDHEN, CDR2 SYDVKM.